This is a list of T cell receptor beta chains from one sample in a study of monozygotic twins with inflammatory bowel disease. TCRdb re-called the 5' RACE reads and catalogs CDR3 proteins one per entry, DNA excluded. Recorded here are 300,000 to 400,000 distinct CDR3 sequences; the top ten clones represent around 2%. Sequenced input: blood. These receptors were taken from a human donor with ulcerative colitis or Crohn's disease, or a healthy co-twin of an affected twin (not recorded which). The CDR3 runs from the conserved cysteine through the conserved F or W. Fields, in order: J gene, V gene, CDR3 length, CDR3 protein.

>TRBJ1-2|TRBV6-2/TRBV6-3|14
CASNVEKTSYGYTF
>TRBJ1-1|TRBV12-3/TRBV12-4|12
CASSLEGREAFF
>TRBJ2-5|TRBV20-1|16
CSAEDRMGLGGETQYF
>TRBJ2-1|TRBV7-9|16
CASRSSGGQGWNEQFF
>TRBJ2-3|TRBV11-1|18
CASSFPSRGLTSTDTQYF
>TRBJ2-3|TRBV5-1|17
CASSLTPPLESTDTQYF
>TRBJ2-7|TRBV5-1|15
CASSFPTGGIYEQYF
>TRBJ1-3|TRBV6-1|17
CASKPGQGPSSGNTIYF
>TRBJ2-5|TRBV7-2|16
CASSKRGPGGQETQYF
>TRBJ2-7|TRBV29-1|12
CSVITGDYEQYF
>TRBJ1-6|TRBV7-9|16
CASSLGSGPGNSPLHF
>TRBJ2-7|TRBV28|15
CATHPGGAGEYEQYF
>TRBJ2-1|TRBV3-1|12
CASSQGVGEQFF
>TRBJ1-2|TRBV7-9|16
CASSRTETQGKEGYTF
>TRBJ1-2|TRBV5-6|14
CASSLRQGNYGYTF
>TRBJ2-3|TRBV27|12
CASRAQGDTQYF
>TRBJ2-5|TRBV18|14
CASSPGQGGTSQYF
>TRBJ1-5|TRBV12-3/TRBV12-4|15
CASSPHGGGNQPQHF
>TRBJ2-3|TRBV20-1|16
CSATATRDRSTDTQYF
>TRBJ1-1|TRBV28|17
CASNLDRGRPGNTEAFF
>TRBJ2-3|TRBV7-2|13
CASSLTNEDTQYF
>TRBJ2-1|TRBV4-3|17
CASSQDSGGQGYNEQFF
>TRBJ1-1|TRBV11-2|14
CASSFLGGNTEAFF
>TRBJ2-1|TRBV20-1|15
CSAHYVSSSYNEQFF
>TRBJ2-7|TRBV7-9|14
CASSLAGAVYEQYF
>TRBJ2-3|TRBV4-1|13
CASSPINTDTQYF
>TRBJ2-1|TRBV6-2/TRBV6-3|15
CASSNMGLANNEQFF
>TRBJ1-3|TRBV7-2|15
CASSFPGTVGNTIYF
>TRBJ2-1|TRBV29-1|13
CSVLQPGLNEQFF
>TRBJ1-2|TRBV28|15
CASHPKYRGDYGYTF
>TRBJ1-4|TRBV28|17
CASSIPRTAYSEEKLFF
>TRBJ2-1|TRBV5-1|17
CASSPLPLAGGYNEQFF
>TRBJ1-1|TRBV20-1|14
CSARVQGWKTEAFF
>TRBJ2-1|TRBV10-3|14
CALQREGPYNEQFF
>TRBJ2-5|TRBV5-1|13
CASSYGTSGTQYF
>TRBJ2-2|TRBV6-4|13
CASRKGDYGELFF
>TRBJ2-2|TRBV7-2|15
CASSLAAGPAGELFF
>TRBJ2-5|TRBV6-1|16
CASRLKSGTVKETQYF
>TRBJ2-3|TRBV20-1|17
CSAIRPVSGGVTDTQYF
>TRBJ2-7|TRBV20-1|11
CSASARQEQYF
>TRBJ2-1|TRBV5-5|16
CASRMIGTGDYNEQFF
>TRBJ1-1|TRBV10-3|14
CAISGTGKNPEAFF
>TRBJ1-2|TRBV5-6|13
CASGTVAGVGYTF
>TRBJ2-3|TRBV7-9|15
CASSPPLASRDTQYF
>TRBJ2-5|TRBV20-1|16
CSARGYRTSDQETQYF
>TRBJ2-7|TRBV7-8|16
CASSLAGTVSSYEQYF
>TRBJ2-2|TRBV23-1|14
CASSQSAGGAAQFF
>TRBJ1-2|TRBV27|14
CASSPTQGNYGYTF
>TRBJ2-2|TRBV7-9|13
CASSFKNTGELFF
>TRBJ2-4|TRBV7-9|15
CASRLASSAKNIQYF
>TRBJ2-5|TRBV11-2|13
CASSLVRRETQYF
>TRBJ2-6|TRBV20-1|18
CSARDPGTATLLANVLTF
>TRBJ1-5|TRBV7-6|14
CASSLGFMDQPQHF
>TRBJ1-6|TRBV7-6|15
CASSLGRGRNSPLHF
>TRBJ2-7|TRBV5-1|13
CASSFMDNYEQYF
>TRBJ2-7|TRBV7-2|15
CASSLDGGGSYEQYF
>TRBJ2-1|TRBV7-9|15
CASSLIAGIYNEQFF
>TRBJ2-3|TRBV3-1|13
CASSQNPTDTQYF
>TRBJ2-2|TRBV5-1|14
CASSLVPTAGELFF
>TRBJ2-5|TRBV6-1|17
CASSRPGQGIGQETQYF